This entry lists 26 T cell receptor beta chains sequenced from one sample in a study of regulatory T cells in long-lasting Graves disease. TCR beta libraries were built with iRepertoire HTBI primers and Arm-PCR of CDR3 regions. TCRdb called the multiplex PCR reads again in MiXCR, with one record for every CDR3 protein. The sample holds 600,000 to 800,000 distinct CDR3 sequences; roughly 30% are singletons and the top ten take around 42%. Noted time point: persistent/refractory GD, antithyroid drugs over 5 years with positive TRAb. Researchers made the TCR library from RNA that was extracted from PBMCs. The sequencing here drew on peripheral blood mononuclear cells (PBMCs), taken when the disease was refractory, from a patient treated with antithyroid drugs. The receptors here all came from a female donor with Graves disease.

The chain recombines TRBV3-1 with TRBJ1-2, with D perhaps TRBD1 (5 bases). The V gene's germline CDR1 is LGHDT and CDR2 YNNKEL (reference sequence). Trimming took 0 bases from V and 4 from J, leaving 15 bases between them. There are 16 residues in the CDR3. CDR3 DNA sequence: TGTGCCAGCAGCCAAGATATGTCGGGGGTTCTCTATGGCTACACCTTC. This encodes CASSQDMSGVLYGYTF.

This clonotype occurred many times. This rearrangement joins TRBV2 to TRBJ1-4, with 9 nucleotides matching TRBD1. Trimming at V came to 9 bases and at J to 6 bases, leaving 8 bases not matched to a gene. CDR1 is SNHLY, CDR2 FYNNEI, per germline. This CDR3 has 14 residues. The CDR3 DNA follows: TGTGCCAGTTTCGACACAGGGGGCTATGAAAAACTGTTTTTT. As protein: CASFDTGGYEKLFF.

The chain joins TRBV30 to TRBJ1-1, with D uncertain. Per the germline V gene, CDR1 is GTSNPN and CDR2 is SVGIG (reference sequence). Trimming pared 5 bases from V and 1 base from J, leaving 8 bases between. The CDR3 has 12 amino acids. CDR3 sequence reads: CAWFTGNTEAFF. CDR3 DNA sequence: TGTGCCTGGTTTACGGGGAACACTGAAGCTTTCTTT.

The gene calls are TRBV7-9 and TRBJ2-3, with 13 bases fitting TRBD2. CDR3 length equals 18 residues. The germline CDR1 and CDR2 sequences are SEHNR and FQNEAQ (reference sequence). J lost 5 bases, V lost 4 bases, and 12 bases had no gene match. The CDR3 coding sequence is TGTGCCAGCAGCTCAACTAGCGGGAGGGCCAAGTTCAAAGATACGCAGTATTTT. It encodes CASSSTSGRAKFKDTQYF.

This clonotype has a single count. This could be a read error, since a much larger clone is one nucleotide away. The chain has TRBV28 and TRBJ1-1, with 8 bases identical to TRBD1. The V gene's germline CDR1 is MDHEN and CDR2 SYDVKM. The CDR3 extends over 16 amino acids. V trimming: 10 bases; J trimming: 1 base; junction bases outside the gene matches: 14. For the CDR3, the DNA is TGTGCCAACAGCACCCAGGGGGCCGGGGAGAACACTGAAGCTTTCTTT. As protein: CANSTQGAGENTEAFF.

This clonotype has ten or more counts. This chain joins TRBV12-3 or TRBV12-4 and TRBJ1-6, with 8 bases aligning to TRBD1. The CDR3 extends over 16 amino acids. Trimming removed 7 bases from V and 10 bases from J; junction bases left unmatched: 15. CDR3 DNA sequence: TGTGCCAGCACCACTGGGTGGAGAGACAGGGGATCACCCCTCCACTTT. Amino acid sequence: CASTTGWRDRGSPLHF.

This clonotype was seen only a few times. The gene calls are TRBV20-1 and TRBJ1-5; 9 bases are shared with TRBD1. In germline, CDR1 is DFQATT, CDR2 SNEGSKA (reference sequence). J was trimmed by 7 bases and V by 6 bases; bases with no gene match: 10. The CDR3 extends over 14 amino acids. DNA of the CDR3: TGCAGTGCCAGGACAGGGGAGGCCTGGCAGCCCCAGCATTTT. Amino acid sequence: CSARTGEAWQPQHF.

The J gene is TRBJ2-7, the V gene TRBV30; D remains unclear. CDR3 length equals 14 residues. V was shortened by 0 bases and J by 1 base, with 10 bases between the two germline ends. Germline V gene lookup returns CDR1 GTSNPN and CDR2 SVGIG (reference sequence). CDR3 sequence (DNA): TGTGCCTGGAGTGTACCGGGTGAGTCCTACGAGCAGTACTTC. Translating gives CAWSVPGESYEQYF.

As for this clonotype: With a much larger clone just one base away, this may be a read error. V is TRBV15 and J is TRBJ1-1; the D gene is possibly TRBD1 (5 bases). This CDR3 spans 15 amino acids. V was pared by 1 base and J by 5 bases, with 14 bases between. Germline values: CDR1 LNHNV, CDR2 YYDKDF (reference sequence). In DNA, the CDR3 is TGTGCCACCAGCAGAGGGGAGGGGCAAGGGACTGAAGCTTTCTTT. Translated, it gives CATSRGEGQGTEAFF. Based on the CDR3 plus reference TRBV15 and TRBJ1-1, the full variable domain is DAMVIQNPRYQVTQFGKPVTLSCSQTLNHNVMYWYQQKSSQAPKLLFHYYDKDFNNEADTPDNFQSRRPNTSFCFLDIRSPGLGDTAMYLCATSRGEGQGTEAFFGQGTRLTVV.

The chain uses TRBV12-3 or TRBV12-4 and TRBJ2-2; D not certain. The CDR3 runs 14 residues. Trimming stripped 2 bases from V and 1 base from J, with 5 bases between. The CDR3 region is CASSLQLNTGELFF. The DNA of the CDR3 is TGTGCCAGCAGTTTACAGCTGAACACCGGGGAGCTGTTTTTT.

The V call is TRBV30, the J call TRBJ1-2, with unresolved D. CDR3 size: 15 residues. Trimming stripped 2 bases from V and 8 bases from J, with 21 bases between. Germline V gene lookup returns CDR1 GTSNPN and CDR2 SVGIG (reference sequence). The CDR3 spells CAWSPQGFGRGGYTF. The CDR3 DNA reads TGTGCCTGGAGTCCCCAAGGGTTTGGGCGCGGGGGCTACACCTTC. The variable domain in full, with the rest retrieved from reference TRBV30 and TRBJ1-2, is SQTIHQWPATLVQPVGSPLSLECTVEGTSNPNLYWYRQAAGRGLQLLFYSVGIGQISSEVPQNLSASRPQDRQFILSSKKLLLSDSGFYLCAWSPQGFGRGGYTFGSGTRLTVV.

This clonotype has only a few counts. V is TRBV29-1 and J is TRBJ1-1, with unresolved D. Per germline, CDR1 SQVTM and CDR2 ANQGSEA. This CDR3 has 13 residues. V was trimmed by 4 bases and J by 4 bases, leaving 13 bases between them. The CDR3 bases are TGCAGCGTTGTAGTGATAGGGTCCACTGAAGCTTTCTTT. As protein: CSVVVIGSTEAFF.

This clonotype was seen many times. The rearrangement joins TRBV2 to TRBJ2-1; 11 nucleotides align to TRBD2. CDR3 length: 15 residues. Germline V lookup: CDR1 SNHLY, CDR2 FYNNEI. V shed 7 bases and J 4 bases; nucleotides not matched to a gene: 6. CDR3 sequence reads: CASIYGTSGYNEQFF. The CDR3 DNA sequence: TGTGCCAGCATTTACGGGACTAGCGGATACAATGAGCAGTTCTTC.

This clonotype was recorded many times. The V call is TRBV28, the J call TRBJ1-2; 10 nucleotides agree with TRBD1. CDR1 MDHEN and CDR2 SYDVKM come from the germline V gene. J was trimmed by 1 base and V by 5 bases; bases with no gene match: 4. The CDR3 length is 15 residues. The DNA of the CDR3 is TGTGCCAGCAGTAGACAGGGGGCGCATAACTATGGCTACACCTTC. It specifies CASSRQGAHNYGYTF.

In its sample, this clonotype was seen a few times. The chain recombines TRBV20-1 with TRBJ2-7, with no clear D. The V gene's germline CDR1 is DFQATT and CDR2 SNEGSKA (reference sequence). The CDR3 consists of 15 residues. Trimming took off 0 bases at V and 2 bases at J, with 14 bases between the two ends. CDR3 sequence reads: CSARDRSYGAYEQYF. In DNA, the CDR3 is TGCAGTGCTAGAGATCGGTCATATGGGGCCTACGAGCAGTACTTC.

This rearrangement joins TRBV12-3 or TRBV12-4 to TRBJ1-2; maybe TRBD1 (5 bases). The CDR3 length is 14 residues. V gave up 5 bases and J gave up 3 bases, with 13 bases separating them. The CDR3 DNA reads as TGTGCCAGCAGTGTGACGGGACGGTACTATGGCTACACCTTC. Translation: CASSVTGRYYGYTF.

The J gene is TRBJ2-7, the V gene TRBV5-1; TRBD2 aligns across 7 bases. Germline V lookup: CDR1 SGHRS, CDR2 YFSETQ. The CDR3 has 15 residues. J was trimmed by 4 bases and V by 4 bases; bases with no gene match: 11. CDR3 in amino acids: CASSAGLGVGYEQYF. In nucleotides, the CDR3 is TGCGCCAGCAGCGCCGGACTAGGAGTGGGATACGAGCAGTACTTC.

This clonotype was counted a few times. Being one base from a much bigger clone, this may be a read error. V and J are TRBV6-2 or TRBV6-3 and TRBJ1-2; no clear D gene. The CDR3 is made up of 13 amino acids. Between the trimmed V and J ends, which lost 2 bases and 0 bases, there was a span of 4 bases. Germline CDR1 reads MNHEY; CDR2 reads SVGEGT. CDR3 region: CASSYVSNYGYTF. In DNA, the CDR3 is TGTGCCAGCAGTTACGTGTCTAACTATGGCTACACCTTC.

The chain joins TRBV6-5 to TRBJ1-3; possible D gene TRBD1, 5 bases. Germline V gene data show CDR1 as MNHEY and CDR2 as SVGAGI. This CDR3 spans 16 amino acids. V was trimmed by 0 bases and J by 1 base, leaving 10 bases between them. This CDR3 reads CASSYSNAGSGNTIYF. CDR3 sequence (DNA): TGTGCCAGCAGTTACTCGAACGCAGGGTCTGGAAACACCATATATTTT.

This clonotype has only a few counts. The chain carries TRBV19 and TRBJ1-4; possibly TRBD1 for D (5 bases). CDR3 length: 13 amino acids. Trimming removed 11 bases at V and 7 bases at J, with 17 bases between. The germline V gene encodes CDR1 LNHDA and CDR2 SQIVND (reference sequence). CDR3 loop: CAGRAAGSEKLFF. The CDR3 nucleotides read TGTGCCGGCAGGGCGGCGGGTAGTGAAAAACTGTTTTTT.

This chain connects TRBV7-9 to TRBJ1-1; D perhaps matches TRBD1 (6 bases). V was trimmed by 5 bases and J by 7 bases, leaving 14 bases between them. The CDR3 runs to 13 residues. Germline values: CDR1 SEHNR, CDR2 FQNEAQ (reference sequence). This CDR3 is CASSLGGRVEAFF. Written as DNA, the CDR3 is TGTGCCAGCAGCCTCGGGGGGCGTGTTGAAGCTTTCTTT. The variable domain in full, completed from reference TRBV7-9 and TRBJ1-1, reads DTGVSQNPRHKITKRGQNVTFRCDPISEHNRLYWYRQTLGQGPEFLTYFQNEAQLEKSRLLSDRFSAERPKGSFSTLEIQRTEQGDSAMYLCASSLGGRVEAFFGQGTRLTVV.

J is TRBJ1-1 and V is TRBV11-2; maybe TRBD1 (5 bases). V lost 5 bases, J lost 4 bases, and 17 bases lay in between. The CDR3 length is 15 residues. Germline lookup yields CDR1 SGHAT and CDR2 FQNNGV. The CDR3 DNA is TGTGCCAGCAGCCCACCCCGAGGGGTTACCACTGAAGCTTTCTTT. Encoded protein: CASSPPRGVTTEAFF.

This clonotype has more than one count but fewer than ten. The rearrangement joins TRBV15 to TRBJ1-2; 12 nucleotides line up with TRBD1. CDR3 length: 16 residues. Losses at the gene ends were 1 base for V and 6 bases for J; bases not matched to a gene: 6. In germline, CDR1 is LNHNV, CDR2 YYDKDF (reference sequence). The CDR3 is CATSRAGQGAHHGYTF. In DNA form, the CDR3 reads TGTGCCACCAGCAGAGCGGGACAGGGGGCGCATCATGGCTACACCTTC.

As concerns this clonotype: The germline gene is not matched at one end of the junction; a read error may be the cause. The CDR3 is CAGSITGTSYEQYF. CDR3 DNA: TGTGCCGGTAGTATAACCGGGACTAGCTACGAGCAGTACTTC. The chain carries TRBV19 and TRBJ2-7, with 8 positions matching TRBD2. This CDR3 contains 14 residues. From germline, CDR1 is LNHDA and CDR2 SQIVND (reference sequence).

The chain couples TRBV20-1 to TRBJ2-1; D gene ambiguous. V lost 4 bases and J lost 0, with 13 bases in between. Germline V gene data show CDR1 as DFQATT and CDR2 as SNEGSKA (reference sequence). The CDR3 is made up of 15 amino acids. CDR3 amino acids: CSATTDRDSYNEQFF. The CDR3 coding sequence is TGCAGTGCTACAACCGATAGAGACTCCTACAATGAGCAGTTCTTC.

This clonotype has a count of ten or more. The chain carries TRBV11-2 and TRBJ2-7, with D unresolved. Trimming took 5 bases from V and 4 from J, leaving 15 bases between them. Germline V gene sequence: CDR1 SGHAT, CDR2 FQNNGV. CDR3 length: 14 amino acids. In DNA, the CDR3 is TGTGCCAGCAGCCCCGGTGTGGGCCGGTACGAGCAGTACTTC. It specifies CASSPGVGRYEQYF.